The 30 T cell receptor beta chains listed next were all sequenced from one sample in a study of persistence of HIV-infected CD4 T cells. This nonspecific control used anti-CD3/anti-CD28 bead stimulation of CD4+ T cells. Responding CD4+ T cells were sorted by upregulation of both CD40 ligand and CD69. These receptors have no known antigen. Sequencing used immunoSEQ version 4 in survey mode. The method was immunoSEQ multiplex PCR; TCRdb's version includes in-frame clones alone and lacks a portion of them. The sample gives 35,000 to 55,000 clones, about 87% of which show up once; 0.4% to 0.6% is in the top ten. This specimen consisted of CD4+ T cells sorted from PBMCs after approximately 19-hour stimulation, obtained from a patient who received antiretroviral therapy. The receptors derive from an adult woman with HIV who was CMV-seropositive.

The rearrangement joins TRBV6-5 to TRBJ1-5, with D maybe TRBD1 (6 bases). Germline loops: CDR1 MNHEY, CDR2 SVGAGI. V was cut by 8 bases and J by 0 bases, with 14 bases left in between. The CDR3 is 15 residues long. CDR3 in DNA: TGTGCCAGCTCGGGACACCAAAATAGCAATCAGCCCCAGCATTTT. It encodes CASSGHQNSNQPQHF.

The V and J genes are TRBV5-4 and TRBJ1-1; D is undetermined. Germline V gene data show CDR1 as SGHNT and CDR2 as YYREEE (reference sequence). This CDR3 contains 15 residues. Trimming took 0 bases from V and 1 from J, leaving 10 bases between them. CDR3 DNA: TGTGCCAGCAGCTTGGGGAGTACTGCGAACACTGAAGCTTTCTTT. Protein: CASSLGSTANTEAFF.

The chain uses TRBV5-4 and TRBJ1-2; D possibly corresponds to TRBD1 (5 bases). Deletions cut 4 bases from V and 6 bases from J, with 19 bases between. CDR1 SGHNT and CDR2 YYREEE come from the germline V gene (reference sequence). The CDR3 runs to 15 residues. CDR3 DNA sequence: TGTGCCAGCAGCCCCGGGGGAGGGGCCCGCAATGGCTACACCTTC. Its translation is CASSPGGGARNGYTF.

The chain carries TRBV23-1 and TRBJ2-7, with unresolved D. Being an ORF, TRBV23-1 has a function that is uncertain. Trimming pared 6 bases from V and 2 bases from J, leaving 14 bases between. The CDR3 sequence is 14 residues long. The CDR3 sequence is CASSRRQPTYEQYV. The CDR3 bases are TGCGCCAGCAGCCGGAGACAACCTACCTACGAGCAGTACGTC.

The chain is built from TRBV14 and TRBJ2-5; unclear D gene. Trimming stripped 1 base from V and 5 bases from J, with 5 bases between. Germline V gives CDR1 SGHDN, CDR2 FVKESK. This CDR3 region has 12 residues. The CDR3 is CASSQGGETQYF. CDR3 sequence (DNA): TGTGCCAGCAGCCAAGGGGGTGAGACCCAGTACTTC.

V is TRBV18 and J is TRBJ2-1, with 7 nucleotides matching TRBD2. Looked up from germline, CDR1 is KGHSH and CDR2 is LQKENI. Germline trimming cut 3 bases from V and 3 bases from J; bases unmatched to any gene: 14. This CDR3 spans 18 amino acids. CDR3 region: CASSPAPPGLADYNEQFF. In nucleotides, the CDR3 is TGTGCCAGCTCACCCGCACCTCCAGGGCTAGCGGACTACAATGAGCAGTTCTTC.

The chain is built from TRBV6-5 and TRBJ2-6; D is unclear. Per the germline V gene, CDR1 is MNHEY and CDR2 is SVGAGI. The CDR3 sequence is 15 residues long. V was cut by 6 bases and J by 1 base, with 10 bases left in between. The CDR3 bases are TGTGCCAGCAGGTCCGTCTCATCTGGGGCCAACGTCCTGACTTTC. This encodes CASRSVSSGANVLTF.

The rearrangement joins TRBV5-1 to TRBJ1-1; D not resolved. Germline V lookup: CDR1 SGHRS, CDR2 YFSETQ. The CDR3 runs to 14 residues. V was trimmed by 0 bases and J by 1 base, leaving 7 bases between them. The CDR3 bases are TGCGCCAGCAGCTTGGGGCAGGCGAACACTGAAGCTTTCTTT. Amino acids: CASSLGQANTEAFF.

The chain has TRBV5-6 and TRBJ1-2; D not certain. From germline, CDR1 is SGHDT and CDR2 YYEEEE. This CDR3 comprises 15 residues. V gave up 7 bases and J gave up 5 bases, with 21 bases separating them. CDR3 sequence: CASYILGLGNYGYTF. The DNA for the CDR3 is TGTGCCAGCTATATCCTGGGATTAGGAAATTATGGCTACACCTTC. The full variable domain, rest sourced from reference TRBV5-6 and TRBJ1-2, is DAGVTQSPTHLIKTRGQQVTLRCSPKSGHDTVSWYQQALGQGPQFIFQYYEEEERQRGNFPDRFSGHQFPNYSSELNVNALLLGDSALYLCASYILGLGNYGYTFGSGTRLTVV.

J is TRBJ1-5 and V is TRBV13; 7 bases line up with TRBD1. Germline-derived CDR1 and CDR2 are PRHDT and FYEKMQ (reference sequence). Trimming at V came to 5 bases and at J to 7 bases, leaving 5 bases not matched to a gene. CDR3 length: 13 amino acids. CDR3 sequence reads: CASSQDREQPQHF. CDR3 nucleotide sequence: TGTGCCAGCAGCCAAGACAGGGAACAGCCCCAGCATTTT. Drawing the rest from reference TRBV13 and TRBJ1-5, the complete variable domain is AAGVIQSPRHLIKEKRETATLKCYPIPRHDTVYWYQQGPGQDPQFLISFYEKMQSDKGSIPDRFSAQQFSDYHSELNMSSLELGDSALYFCASSQDREQPQHFGDGTRLSIL.

The J gene is TRBJ1-1, the V gene TRBV5-4; the match to TRBD1 covers 8 bases. This CDR3 contains 17 residues. Germline-derived CDR1 and CDR2 are SGHNT and YYREEE (reference sequence). The J segment lost 0 bases and the V segment lost 4 bases, leaving 11 bases of the junction unmatched. The CDR3 region is CASSPYRGEAMNTEAFF. CDR3 nucleotide sequence: TGTGCCAGCAGCCCGTACAGGGGGGAGGCCATGAACACTGAAGCTTTCTTT.

This chain connects TRBV5-1 to TRBJ2-1; TRBD1 matches 7 bases. Germline-derived CDR1 and CDR2 are SGHRS and YFSETQ. With V trimmed by 4 bases and J by 7 bases, 11 bases remained unmatched. The CDR3 is 15 residues long. In nucleotides, the CDR3 is TGCGCCAGCAGCGGACAGGTTGGGGCCGAAAATGAGCAGTTCTTC. Protein sequence: CASSGQVGAENEQFF.

A few counts support this clone. This chain links TRBV28 with TRBJ1-1, with D hard to call. CDR1 and CDR2 (germline): MDHEN, SYDVKM. The CDR3 length is 12 residues. V was cut by 6 bases and J by 1 base, with 6 bases left in between. CDR3 nucleotide sequence: TGTGCCAGCAGGGAAGGGAACACTGAAGCTTTCTTT. This gives the protein CASREGNTEAFF.

The J gene is TRBJ1-2, the V gene TRBV7-3, with D maybe TRBD1 (5 bases). The length of the CDR3 is 15 residues. Per germline, CDR1 SGHTA and CDR2 FQGTGA. Trimming cost V 5 bases and J 8 bases, with 21 bases left between them. The DNA of the CDR3 is TGTGCCAGCAGCCCTCCAGGGACGCCGGGAGAGGGCTACACCTTC. Translation gives CASSPPGTPGEGYTF.

CDR3 in amino acids: CASSLYAGGITGNTIYF. CDR3 coding DNA: TGTGCCAGCAGTTTATATGCAGGGGGGATCACTGGAAACACCATATATTTT. The rearrangement joins TRBV28 to TRBJ1-3, with 7 bases lining up with TRBD1. The CDR3 runs to 17 residues. Germline lookup yields CDR1 MDHEN and CDR2 SYDVKM. Losses at the gene ends were 1 base for V and 2 bases for J; bases not matched to a gene: 8.

The chain carries TRBV27 and TRBJ2-5; tentatively, D is TRBD1 (7 bases). Trimming pared 6 bases from V and 1 base from J, leaving 15 bases between. The germline gives CDR1 MNHEY, CDR2 SMNVEV (reference sequence). CDR3 length: 15 amino acids. CDR3 nucleotides: TGTGCCAGCAGAGGCCTCAGGGGGGCCCAAGAGACCCAGTACTTC. Translating it yields CASRGLRGAQETQYF.

V is TRBV7-7 and J is TRBJ2-2, with TRBD1 as a possible D gene (6 bases). Germline V lookup: CDR1 SSHAT, CDR2 FNYEAQ (reference sequence). V was clipped by 5 bases and J by 7 bases, with 17 bases between them. This CDR3 comprises 15 residues. CDR3 nucleotide sequence: TGTGCCAGCAGCACCGTCGACAGCAGGGGCGGGGAGCTGTTTTTT. It translates to CASSTVDSRGGELFF.

There are a few counts of this clone. The genes are TRBV30 and TRBJ1-5; the D is unclear. CDR1 is GTSNPN and CDR2 is SVGIG in the germline V gene (reference sequence). The CDR3 is 14 amino acids. V dropped 5 bases and J dropped 6 bases, with 17 bases sitting between them. CDR3: CAWGPGRVSQPQHF. As DNA, the CDR3 is TGTGCCTGGGGCCCCGGACGGGTTTCTCAGCCCCAGCATTTT.

Here the CDR3 reads CATSRVGDNSPLHF. CDR3 DNA sequence: TGTGCCACCAGCAGAGTAGGGGATAATTCACCCCTCCACTTT. The rearrangement links TRBV15 to TRBJ1-6; TRBD1 might be the D (5 bases). Trimming cost V 1 base and J 5 bases, with 6 bases left between them. Germline V gene sequence: CDR1 LNHNV, CDR2 YYDKDF (reference sequence). The CDR3 consists of 14 residues.

Only a few counts were recorded for this clone. V is TRBV5-1 and J is TRBJ1-2; D is ambiguous. CDR3 length equals 15 residues. Germline V gives CDR1 SGHRS, CDR2 YFSETQ. Between the trimmed V and J ends, which lost 5 bases and 4 bases, there was a span of 18 bases. CDR3 in DNA: TGCGCCAGCAGGCGTGAGCCCGGGGAGGCCTATGGCTACACCTTC. Protein: CASRREPGEAYGYTF.

The chain joins TRBV19 to TRBJ2-3; weak D call: TRBD1 (6 bases). Germline CDR1 reads LNHDA; CDR2 reads SQIVND (reference sequence). CDR3 length equals 15 residues. Trimming stripped 3 bases from V and 5 bases from J, with 15 bases between. As DNA, the CDR3 is TGTGCCAGTAGTATCTCAGGGACACCTGAAGATACGCAGTATTTT. Translation gives CASSISGTPEDTQYF.

V and J are TRBV5-1 and TRBJ1-1; 7 nucleotides line up with TRBD1. The CDR3 is made up of 14 amino acids. CDR1 and CDR2 from the germline V gene are SGHRS and YFSETQ. V shed 4 bases and J 7 bases; nucleotides not matched to a gene: 10. The DNA of the CDR3 is TGCGCCAGCAGCGAAAACAGGGGAATAGGTGAAGCTTTCTTT. Its protein is CASSENRGIGEAFF.

The V call is TRBV6-5, the J call TRBJ1-5, with D hard to call. Germline V gives CDR1 MNHEY, CDR2 SVGAGI. The CDR3 totals 13 residues. The V end lost 0 bases, the J end lost 3 bases, and 3 bases lay between the germline ends. The CDR3 bases are TGTGCCAGCAGTTACTCAGACAATCAGCCCCAGCATTTT. This sequence encodes CASSYSDNQPQHF.

The rearrangement links TRBV5-8 to TRBJ2-3, with D possibly TRBD2 on 6 matching bases. Trimming shortened V by 4 bases and J by 4 bases, and 13 bases separated the two germline ends. Germline-derived CDR1 and CDR2 are SGHTS and YDEGEE. This CDR3 is 14 amino acids long. CDR3 sequence (DNA): TGTGCCAGCAGCCTACAGTGGGGGGCAGATACGCAGTATTTT. Translation gives CASSLQWGADTQYF.

J is TRBJ2-3 and V is TRBV3-1 (or the pseudogene TRBV3-2), with 12 bases lining up with TRBD2. J lost 6 bases, V lost 5 bases, and 6 bases had no gene match. CDR3 length: 15 residues. The germline CDR1 and CDR2 sequences are LGHDT and YNNKEL (reference sequence). CDR3 residues: CASSGLAGTRDTQYF. The CDR3 DNA follows: TGTGCCAGCAGCGGACTAGCGGGGACCAGGGATACGCAGTATTTT.

The J gene is TRBJ2-1, the V gene TRBV7-3; D gene uncertain. Trimming removed 5 bases from V and 5 bases from J, with 10 bases in between. This CDR3 has 13 amino acids. In germline, CDR1 is SGHTA, CDR2 FQGTGA. In DNA form, the CDR3 reads TGTGCCAGCAGCCTAGGGATCGACAATGAGCAGTTCTTC. Translation gives CASSLGIDNEQFF. The whole variable domain, remainder taken from reference TRBV7-3 and TRBJ2-1, is GAGVSQTPSNKVTEKGKYVELRCDPISGHTALYWYRQSLGQGPEFLIYFQGTGAADDSGLPNDRFFAVRPEGSVSTLKIQRTERGDSAVYLCASSLGIDNEQFFGPGTRLTVL.

This clone was recorded once. The V gene is TRBV5-1, the J gene TRBJ2-3, with no clear D. There are 14 residues in the CDR3. Germline-derived CDR1 and CDR2 are SGHRS and YFSETQ. V was clipped by 3 bases and J by 0 bases, with 8 bases between them. For the CDR3, the DNA is TGCGCCAGCAGCTGGAGCGCTAGCACAGATACGCAGTATTTT. It yields the protein CASSWSASTDTQYF.

The chain employs TRBV5-4 and TRBJ1-6; 9 nucleotides line up with TRBD1. This CDR3 has 17 amino acids. CDR1 is SGHNT and CDR2 is YYREEE in the germline V gene (reference sequence). V gave up 5 bases and J gave up 3 bases; unmatched junction bases: 9. CDR3 region: CASSFNTGGYYNSPLHF. In nucleotides, the CDR3 is TGTGCCAGCAGTTTCAACACAGGGGGCTACTATAATTCACCCCTCCACTTT.

J is TRBJ2-7 and V is TRBV21-1; TRBD2 reflects the table's D call only, with no check against the DNA. TRBV21-1 is a pseudogene segment. CDR3 length: 14 amino acids. The CDR3 nucleotides are TGTGCCAGCAGCAAAAGAAGGGAGACCTACGAGCAGTACTTC. Its translation: CASSKRRETYEQYF.

The rearrangement joins TRBV12-5 to TRBJ2-7; 8 nucleotides align to TRBD1. CDR3 size: 18 residues. Germline lookup yields CDR1 LGHNT and CDR2 FRNRAP. J gave up 3 bases and V 0 bases, and 13 bases lay outside the gene matches. Written as DNA, the CDR3 is TGTGCTAGTGGTTTGGTAAGACAGGGGACTCAGACTTTCTACGAGCAGTACTTC. This gives the protein CASGLVRQGTQTFYEQYF. The variable domain in full, completed from reference TRBV12-5 and TRBJ2-7, reads DARVTQTPRHKVTEMGQEVTMRCQPILGHNTVFWYRQTMMQGLELLAYFRNRAPLDDSGMPKDRFSAEMPDATLATLKIQPSEPRDSAVYFCASGLVRQGTQTFYEQYFGPGTRLTVT.